The 14 T cell receptor beta chains presented below share a single source sample, sequenced in a study of naive and memory T cell subsets. Both TRBC1 and TRBC2 were covered by a beta constant-region primer of two equimolar oligonucleotides. Ligated cDNA was amplified by four rounds of PCR with nested alpha and beta constant-region primers and SP2. TCRdb recomputed calls from the UMI-ligation and nested PCR reads with MiXCR, one row per CDR3 protein. The table lists around 160,000 distinct CDR3 sequences, 22% of them singletons. Their antigens are not known. Regarding the study as a whole: Especially in CD8 cells, naive repertoires contained a few larger clonotypes, possibly CD45RA-re-expressing memory cells.

The sequenced material came from naive CD4+ T cells from blood. Receptors originate from a human donor in good health.

The rearrangement uses TRBV12-3 or TRBV12-4 and TRBJ1-5; no clear D. V lost 6 bases, J lost 12 bases, and 15 bases lay in between. The CDR3 consists of 12 residues. For the CDR3, the DNA is TGTGCCAGCAGGTCCTTGGACCTCCGCCAGCATTTT. This gives the protein CASRSLDLRQHF.

V and J are TRBV10-3 and TRBJ2-7, with D perhaps being TRBD1 or TRBD2 (5 bases each). This CDR3 has 14 amino acids. With 6 bases removed from V and 2 bases from J, the gap between germline ends came to 14 bases. The germline gives CDR1 ENHRY, CDR2 SYGVKD. CDR3 DNA: TGTGCCATCAGCCTTGCCGGGGCCACCTACGAGCAGTACTTC. Its protein is CAISLAGATYEQYF.

The chain recombines TRBV28 with TRBJ2-7; possibly TRBD1 or TRBD2 for D (5 bases each). CDR3 length: 16 amino acids. CDR1 and CDR2 (germline): MDHEN, SYDVKM. The V and J ends lost 2 bases and 2 bases respectively, with 16 bases between them. In DNA form, the CDR3 reads TGTGCCAGCAGTTTACCACCGGGACGGGCGGCCTACGAGCAGTACTTC. Protein: CASSLPPGRAAYEQYF.

The chain combines TRBV25-1 with TRBJ1-5; 7 nucleotides agree with TRBD1. CDR1 and CDR2 from the germline V gene are MGHDK and SYGVNS. This CDR3 spans 16 amino acids. After removal of 3 bases from V and 2 bases from J, the junction contained 7 bases not matched to a gene. The CDR3 DNA is TGTGCCAGCAGTGAGCCGGGCAGGGGGGGCAATCAGCCCCAGCATTTT. It translates to CASSEPGRGGNQPQHF.

V is TRBV6-1 and J is TRBJ1-5, with 8 positions matching TRBD1. This CDR3 has 14 amino acids. CDR1 and CDR2 (germline): MNHNS, SASEGT. With 6 bases clipped from V and 6 bases from J, the junction kept 7 bases outside the gene matches. This CDR3 reads CASRHLQGGQPQHF. The CDR3 nucleotides are TGTGCCAGCAGACACCTACAGGGGGGTCAGCCCCAGCATTTT.

The genes are TRBV24-1 and TRBJ1-1, with D possibly TRBD1 on 5 matching bases. From germline, CDR1 is KGHDR and CDR2 SFDVKD. This CDR3 is 12 amino acids long. The ends were cut back, 1 base at V and 11 bases at J, with 10 bases in the middle. The CDR3: CATSDFQGRAFF. The CDR3 nucleotides are TGTGCCACCAGTGATTTTCAGGGTAGGGCTTTCTTT.

The chain uses TRBV4-1 and TRBJ1-5, with 9 bases fitting TRBD1. Germline-derived CDR1 and CDR2 are MGHRA and YSYEKL. With 6 bases clipped from V and 7 bases from J, the junction kept 7 bases outside the gene matches. The CDR3 has 14 amino acids. The CDR3 sequence: CASRPTGQGQPQHF. CDR3 DNA: TGCGCCAGCAGGCCAACTGGACAGGGGCAGCCCCAGCATTTT.

A word on this clonotype: This CDR3 is missing its conserved last phenylalanine or tryptophan, likely due to a read error. Because the CDR3's place on the DNA is in doubt, the DNA is left out and the CDR3 is given as listed by TCRdb. This rearrangement joins TRBV11-3 to TRBJ2-1; the D call of TRBD1 is as the table states it, not checked on the DNA. The CDR3 is 14 residues long, counting both termini. Germline-derived CDR1 and CDR2 are SGHNT and YENEEA. CDR3 protein: CASSDRDPYNEQGG.

This clonotype was counted between two and nine times. The chain recombines TRBV20-1 with TRBJ2-4, with a tentative D call TRBD1 (6 bases). The CDR3 contains 17 residues. Trimming removed 3 bases at V and 1 base at J, with 19 bases between. CDR1 DFQATT and CDR2 SNEGSKA come from the germline V gene (reference sequence). The CDR3 coding sequence is TGCAGTGCTAGTGACGTTTGGGGGCTTGGGGCCAAAAACATTCAGTACTTC. The encoded protein is CSASDVWGLGAKNIQYF.

The chain carries TRBV20-1 and TRBJ2-3; unclear D gene. Germline V lookup: CDR1 DFQATT, CDR2 SNEGSKA (reference sequence). Trimming cost V 3 bases and J 2 bases, with 3 bases left between them. This CDR3 comprises 11 residues. The CDR3 protein is CSARFTDTQYF. The CDR3 DNA follows: TGCAGTGCTAGGTTCACAGATACGCAGTATTTT.

V usage is TRBV14 and J usage is TRBJ2-1, with 11 bases lining up with TRBD2. CDR3 length equals 17 residues. The V segment lost 4 bases and the J segment 6 bases; nucleotides outside the gene matches: 11. Germline V gene data show CDR1 as SGHDN and CDR2 as FVKESK. CDR3 loop: CASSRHVLAGGGNEQFF. CDR3 nucleotides: TGTGCCAGCAGCCGTCACGTTCTAGCGGGAGGTGGCAATGAGCAGTTCTTC.

As to this clonotype: At one of its ends the junction is not consistent with the germline gene, which may arise from a read error. The genes are TRBV6-5 and TRBJ2-7, with 9 bases fitting TRBD1. The CDR3 spans 16 residues. Per the germline V gene, CDR1 is MNHEY and CDR2 is SVGAGI. The CDR3 is CASSYSPGTGIYEQYF. The CDR3 DNA is TGTGCCAGCAGCTACTCCCCCGGGACAGGGATCTACGAGCAGTACTTC.

This clonotype has only a few counts. The chain couples TRBV28 to TRBJ2-1; no firm D call. CDR1 is MDHEN and CDR2 is SYDVKM in the germline V gene. This CDR3 region has 15 residues. Trimming took off 7 bases at V and 0 bases at J, with 13 bases between the two ends. Here the CDR3 reads CASIPHTSSYNEQFF. CDR3 bases: TGTGCCAGCATCCCCCACACGAGCTCCTACAATGAGCAGTTCTTC.

The J gene is TRBJ1-2, the V gene TRBV29-1, with 7 positions matching TRBD1. CDR1 is SQVTM and CDR2 is ANQGSEA in the germline V gene. J lost 4 bases, V lost 7 bases, and 6 bases had no gene match. This CDR3 is built from 12 residues. The CDR3 protein is CSGLGGGYGYTF. The CDR3 region has the DNA TGCAGCGGCCTAGGGGGCGGCTATGGCTACACCTTC.